These T cell receptor beta chains were read from a single sample in a study of T cells in Graves' hyperthyroidism and ophthalmopathy. TCRdb recomputed calls from the multiplex PCR reads with MiXCR, one row per CDR3 protein. The data contain some 570,000 distinct CDR3 sequences, 14% of them singletons. What was sequenced was blood. The receptors derive from a woman aged 18-29 years with Graves' ophthalmopathy. The CDR3 runs from the conserved cysteine through the conserved F or W. The D gene is left open where the match is weak. Expanded clones are given a class, and other clones once, few, many or no size at all.

D	size	V	J	DNA	CDR3
-	-	TRBV7-9	TRBJ2-7	TGTGCCAGCAGCTTTGCTGGGTCGGACCACGAGCAGTACTTC	CASSFAGSDHEQYF
-	-	TRBV12-3/TRBV12-4	TRBJ1-2	TGTGCCAGCAGTCCGACCGGGGGCGGCTATGGCTACACCTTC	CASSPTGGGYGYTF
-	few	TRBV28	TRBJ2-7	TGTGCCAGCACCTCGACCGCCTACGAGCAGTACTTC	CASTSTAYEQYF
-	many	TRBV28	TRBJ1-5	TGTGCCAGCGGGGGGCTCAGCAATCAGCCCCAGCATTTT	CASGGLSNQPQHF
-	many	TRBV20-1	TRBJ1-5	TGCAGTGCTGGGAGGGGACACAACAATCAGCCCCAGCATTTT	CSAGRGHNNQPQHF
-	few	TRBV7-8	TRBJ2-1	TGTGCCAGCAGCTCCCAGTTATACAATGAGCAGTTCTTC	CASSSQLYNEQFF
-	many	TRBV3-1	TRBJ1-1	TGTGCCAGCAGCCAAGATCGGGGGAGGAACACTGAAGCTTTCTTT	CASSQDRGRNTEAFF
-	many	TRBV7-2	TRBJ1-2	TGTGCCAGCAGCCCAAAGACCTCCGGGGTCGGGGGGCATGGCTACACCTTC	CASSPKTSGVGGHGYTF
TRBD1	many	TRBV29-1	TRBJ2-7	TGCAGCGTTGAAGTAACTATTCATGGGACAGGCCGGGACTACGAGCAGTACTTC	CSVEVTIHGTGRDYEQYF
TRBD1	few	TRBV13	TRBJ2-3	TGTGCCAGCAGCTTTCGATTCGCGACGCTGCCTCCGGGACAGGGGGTTCGGAACACAGATACGCAGTATTTT	CASSFRFATLPPGQGVRNTDTQYF
-	-	TRBV10-3	TRBJ2-5	TGTGCCATCAACGAGGGCAGTGGGAAAGGGACCCAGTACTTC	CAINEGSGKGTQYF
TRBD1	many	TRBV7-2	TRBJ2-5	TGTGCCAGCAGCCCCAGGGACAGCCAAGAGACCCAGTACTTC	CASSPRDSQETQYF
TRBD2	few	TRBV5-1	TRBJ2-7	TGCGCCAGCAGCTTGCTGAGCGGGAGCACCTACGAGCAGTACTTC	CASSLLSGSTYEQYF
-	many	TRBV3-1	TRBJ2-7	TGTGCCAGCAGCCCCAGGGTTAGCTCCTACGAGCAGTACTTC	CASSPRVSSYEQYF
-	-	TRBV2	TRBJ2-1	TGTGCCAGCAGTGTATCCAGGGTTAATGAGCAGTTCTTC	CASSVSRVNEQFF
-	-	TRBV9	TRBJ2-7	TGTGCCAGCAGCGTAGCGGGACTTCCCTGGGAGCAGTACTTC	CASSVAGLPWEQYF
TRBD1	few	TRBV28	TRBJ2-1	TGTGCCAGCAGTGAATACAGGGGCCCATTCGAGGAGCAGTTCTTC	CASSEYRGPFEEQFF
TRBD1	few	TRBV12-3/TRBV12-4	TRBJ1-1	TGTGCCAGCAGGGTGACAGGGGCCCTTAACACTGAAGCTTTCTTT	CASRVTGALNTEAFF
TRBD1	few	TRBV28	TRBJ1-3	TGTGCCAGCAGTTTTGGGACAGGCTCTGGAAACACCATATATTTT	CASSFGTGSGNTIYF
-	many	TRBV30	TRBJ1-3	TGTGCCTGGATGGTCTCATCTGGAAACACCATATATTTT	CAWMVSSGNTIYF
-	-	TRBV20-1	TRBJ2-5	TGCAGTGCTGGACCACTTAGAGCGGAAAACCAAGAGACCCAGTACTTC	CSAGPLRAENQETQYF
TRBD1	-	TRBV7-3	TRBJ1-3	TGTGCCAGCAGCCCCCCGTGGGACAGTAGAAACACCATATATTTT	CASSPPWDSRNTIYF
-	many	TRBV2	TRBJ2-7	TGTGCCAGCAGGGACCGCACCTACGAGCAGTACTTC	CASRDRTYEQYF
TRBD2	many	TRBV7-8	TRBJ2-1	TGTGCCAGCAGCCCATTCGGACTAGCGGGAGTGGGCTTCAATGAGCAGTTCTTC	CASSPFGLAGVGFNEQFF
TRBD2	few	TRBV18	TRBJ2-7	TGTGCCACACGATTAGCGGGAGACTCCTACGAGCAGTACTTC	CATRLAGDSYEQYF
TRBD1	many	TRBV2	TRBJ1-5	TGTGCCAGCAGTCAAAATCAGGGGGGGGCCAAAACCCAGCATTTT	CASSQNQGGAKTQHF
-	few	TRBV29-1	TRBJ1-1	TGCAGCCCTCAAGGGGGGCACCATAACACTGAAGCTTTCTTT	CSPQGGHHNTEAFF
TRBD1	many	TRBV12-3/TRBV12-4	TRBJ1-1	TGTGCCAGCAGTCGACAGGGGCTGAACACTGAAGCTTTCTTT	CASSRQGLNTEAFF
-	many	TRBV19	TRBJ2-7	TGTGCCAGTAGTATGTATCGGCAGGGAAGGTACGAGCAGTACTTC	CASSMYRQGRYEQYF
TRBD1	many	TRBV11-3	TRBJ2-1	TGTGCCAGCAGCCCAAACCGGCGACAGGGTGTCTACAATGAGCAGTTCTTC	CASSPNRRQGVYNEQFF
TRBD2	-	TRBV4-2	TRBJ2-3	TGTGCCAGCAGCCAAGAAACTCGCGGGACTAGTGCCACAGATACGCAGTATTTT	CASSQETRGTSATDTQYF
TRBD2	many	TRBV2	TRBJ2-1	TGTGCCAGCAGTGAAATAATAGCGGGCCCCTACAATGAGCAGTTCTTC	CASSEIIAGPYNEQFF
TRBD2	-	TRBV5-6	TRBJ2-7	TGTGCCAGCAATAGACGCCGGGGGGCCTACGAGCAGTACTTC	CASNRRRGAYEQYF
-	few	TRBV30	TRBJ2-1	TGTGCCCTGTTTACGGGAATTGAGCAGTTCTTC	CALFTGIEQFF
TRBD1	many	TRBV28	TRBJ1-1	TGTGCCAGCAGTTCGACAGGGTTGAACACTGAAGCTTTCTTT	CASSSTGLNTEAFF
-	many	TRBV6-2/TRBV6-3	TRBJ2-1	TGTGCCAGCAGCATCAGCGCGCACACTCACAATGAGCAGTTCTTC	CASSISAHTHNEQFF
-	many	TRBV11-2	TRBJ2-7	TGTGCCAGCAGCACCCGTAGGCCATCCTACGAGCAGTACTTC	CASSTRRPSYEQYF
TRBD1	many	TRBV12-5	TRBJ1-2	TGTGCTAGTGGGCTTAAAACGGACAGGGTTATGCGCTATGGCTACACCTTC	CASGLKTDRVMRYGYTF
TRBD2	many	TRBV2	TRBJ2-1	TGTGCCAGCAGTACTAGCGGGAGTCGGAATGAGCAGTTCTTC	CASSTSGSRNEQFF
TRBD1	-	TRBV11-3	TRBJ2-5	TGTGCCAGCAGCTTCTCAGGGGGCGCCGAGACCCAGTACTTC	CASSFSGGAETQYF
TRBD1	few	TRBV3-1	TRBJ2-2	TGTGCCAGCAGCCGAGGGACAGGGGGCTGGACCGGGGAGCTGTTTTTT	CASSRGTGGWTGELFF
TRBD2	few	TRBV6-5	TRBJ2-3	TGTGCCAGCAGTTCGCTAGCGGGAGGGCCGGACACAGATACGCAGTATTTT	CASSSLAGGPDTDTQYF
-	few	TRBV28	TRBJ2-7	TGTGCCAGCAGTCAGATGGGACCTACGTTCGAGCAGTACTTC	CASSQMGPTFEQYF
-	many	TRBV9	TRBJ2-2	TGTGCCAGCAGCGAAACTAAGAGGGCGAACACCGGGGAGCTGTTTTTT	CASSETKRANTGELFF
-	-	TRBV20-1	TRBJ2-5	TGCAGTGCTAGAGATTCACCCGGCTTGGGGTTTCTCCAAGAGACCCAGTACTTC	CSARDSPGLGFLQETQYF
-	many	TRBV24-1	TRBJ1-5	TGTGCCACCAGTGACCCGAATCAGCCCCAGCATTTT	CATSDPNQPQHF
TRBD1	-	TRBV9	TRBJ2-1	TGTGCCAGCAGCGTAGGGACAGGGATGAGGTCCTACAATGAGCAGTTCTTC	CASSVGTGMRSYNEQFF
-	few	TRBV5-1	TRBJ2-5	TGCGCCAGCAGCTTGGGTCCGGCAAGGGAGACCCAGTACTTC	CASSLGPARETQYF
TRBD1	-	TRBV28	TRBJ2-6	TGTGCCAGCTCACCAGGGTCAGGGGGCGATTCTGGGGCCAACGTCCTGACTTTC	CASSPGSGGDSGANVLTF
-	-	TRBV7-8	TRBJ1-2	TGTGCCAGCAGCCCCCCCCAGGCTAAGGATGGCTACACCTTC	CASSPPQAKDGYTF
-	-	TRBV20-1	TRBJ1-2	TGCAGTGCTCCGGGGCTCTATGGCTACACCTTC	CSAPGLYGYTF
-	few	TRBV24-1	TRBJ2-1	TGTGCCACCAGTGTTTCTCCCAACAATGAGCAGTTCTTC	CATSVSPNNEQFF
-	-	TRBV4-3	TRBJ1-2	TGCGCCAGCAGCCAAGACCCGAGCCTCTATGGCTACACCTTC	CASSQDPSLYGYTF
-	few	TRBV7-8	TRBJ2-5	TGTGCCAGCAGCTTAAATGGCGCTAGGGTAATCGGGGAGACCCAGTACTTC	CASSLNGARVIGETQYF
TRBD2	many	TRBV11-2	TRBJ2-5	TGTGCCAGCAGCTCGAACCCGGGACTAGCGGGAGAGACCCAGTACTTC	CASSSNPGLAGETQYF
TRBD1	few	TRBV18	TRBJ1-1	TGTGCCAGCCACCGGGACAGGGAAGTCGGGAACACTGAAGCTTTCTTT	CASHRDREVGNTEAFF
-	many	TRBV2	TRBJ1-2	TGTGCCAGCAGTGCCCCCCGTTCCGTAGACTATGGCTACACCTTC	CASSAPRSVDYGYTF
TRBD2	many	TRBV12-5	TRBJ2-1	TGTGCTAGTGGTTTGGTACTGTTGCGGGAGAACTACAATGAGCAGTTCTTC	CASGLVLLRENYNEQFF
TRBD2	many	TRBV12-3/TRBV12-4	TRBJ2-1	TGTGCCAGCAGCCGGACTAGCGGGAACTACAATGAGCAGTTCTTC	CASSRTSGNYNEQFF
-	many	TRBV11-2	TRBJ2-7	TGTGCCAGCAGCTCGAGCCCCGGTCCCGAGCAGTACTTC	CASSSSPGPEQYF